The sequence of this T cell receptor beta chain was determined in a study of identical twins. For this clonotype: Its antigen is currently unknown.

TCRdb independently ran MiXCR on the 5' RACE reads; one entry per CDR3 protein. The sample consists of approximately 500,000 distinct CDR3 sequences, about 24% of them appearing once. Trimming left V 1 base short and J 5 bases short, with 15 bases between. The CDR3 sequence is 16 residues long. Per germline, CDR1 LGHNA and CDR2 YSLEER. Study conclusions and caveats: Zero-insertion results could be subject to partial confounding by invariant MAIT and iNKT cells. Among out-of-frame alpha sequences shared by twins, low generation probability occurred in excess.

This sample was also put to use in a study of T cells expressing NK-cell markers. That report adds: Several of the experiments relied on an anti-gamma-delta TCR antibody so that only alpha-beta TCR T cells were sorted. The study found dominant NKG2C+ clonotypes at about 1.0-8% of CD8+ T cells in over 5 donors.

J is TRBJ2-1 and V is TRBV4-3; D unclear. The specimen sequenced was CD4+ T cells sorted from blood. The receptor was isolated from a young woman in good health. In DNA, the CDR3 is TGCGCCAGCAGCCAAGGGTACAGAAAACGAAACAATGAGCAGTTCTTC. Its translation is CASSQGYRKRNNEQFF.